The subject of this entry is one T cell receptor (beta chain). The data were taken from a study of shared clonotypes between healthy human individuals. Produced via immunoSEQ multiplex PCR; TCRdb's table is partial and in-frame only. The sample has some 2.3 million clones, approximately 95% seen once. CDR1 SGHDT and CDR2 YYEEEE come from the germline V gene. The CDR3 has 15 residues. The germline V and J ends were trimmed by 0 bases and 0 bases, with 9 bases remaining between them. The receptor was derived from a man younger than 35 in good health. Some clones in this sample may be carry-over from other donors' samples. This chain links TRBV5-6 with TRBJ1-1; D remains unclear. The sample consisted of naive CD4+ T cells from PBMCs. The subset was: CD45RA+ positively selected. The CDR3: CASSLAHLLNTEAFF. The CDR3 nucleotides are TGTGCCAGCAGCTTGGCACACCTCCTGAACACTGAAGCTTTCTTT.